A selection of T cell receptor beta chains follows, all from one sample in a study of CD8 T cells in ankylosing spondylitis. A single record per CDR3 protein comes from TCRdb applying MiXCR to the 5' RACE reads. The table has 750,000 to 850,000 distinct CDR3 sequences, 10% to 15% seen once. Material for sequencing was blood, either unsorted or a sorted T cell fraction (not recorded which). The source of these receptors is a male donor with ankylosing spondylitis. CDR3s include the opening cysteine and the closing phenylalanine or tryptophan.

CASSGFSGSSYNEQFF,TRBJ2-1,TRBV6-1
CASSIDRNQPQHF,TRBJ1-5,TRBV7-2
CATSIDRDEQYF,TRBJ2-7,TRBV15
CASSFGPDSGNTIYF,TRBJ1-3,TRBV5-4
CASSLRYQRGNTIYF,TRBJ1-3,TRBV7-2
CSAQGQGEQPQHF,TRBJ1-5,TRBV20-1
CASSYVAGGPAGELFF,TRBJ2-2,TRBV6-5
CSAGVSPPSGKLNEQFF,TRBJ2-1,TRBV20-1
CASSEVLNYGYTF,TRBJ1-2,TRBV7-8
CATSDQTGLSKGYTF,TRBJ1-2,TRBV24-1
CASYRGGSTDTQYF,TRBJ2-3,TRBV5-1
CASSPGGGSTEAFF,TRBJ1-1,TRBV18
CASSPSGGSPLHF,TRBJ1-6,TRBV7-9
CATSDSKTGHGGDEQYF,TRBJ2-7,TRBV24-1
CSARDPMERGNEQFF,TRBJ2-1,TRBV20-1
CSAPTLGLYGYTF,TRBJ1-2,TRBV20-1
CASSLRGWGTDTQYF,TRBJ2-3,TRBV27
CASSPLGGGMEKLFF,TRBJ1-4,TRBV7-2
CASSLSISGRQETQYF,TRBJ2-5,TRBV2
CASSQENRIRWGYTF,TRBJ1-2,TRBV3-1
CASSYGRLNQPQHF,TRBJ1-5,TRBV6-5
CASSLASVNTGELFF,TRBJ2-2,TRBV7-9
CASSPMSGSEQFF,TRBJ2-1,TRBV5-1
CSVVEQGEETQYF,TRBJ2-5,TRBV29-1
CSARDRRLGEGTEAFF,TRBJ1-1,TRBV20-1
CSVGGSRGLEMTQYF,TRBJ2-5,TRBV29-1
CASSYSLMVGGNTEAFF,TRBJ1-1,TRBV6-2/TRBV6-3
CASSEPGQLNYGYTF,TRBJ1-2,TRBV10-2
CASSLAGPVAGANVLTF,TRBJ2-6,TRBV5-1
CSAYSGRGNEQFF,TRBJ2-1,TRBV20-1
CASSLSLSYNEQFF,TRBJ2-1,TRBV5-1
CASSPQGVSSYNEQFF,TRBJ2-1,TRBV18
CSARDNGGATEQFF,TRBJ2-1,TRBV20-1
CSATQGNGYTF,TRBJ1-2,TRBV20-1
CAWSVGAHEQYF,TRBJ2-7,TRBV30
CASRGRLDRGQHF,TRBJ1-5,TRBV6-6
CASSLSGLKETQYF,TRBJ2-5,TRBV28
CASSLTGLSDGYTF,TRBJ1-2,TRBV7-9
CASSLATGGPYEQYF,TRBJ2-7,TRBV7-2
CASSLTGQGGEKLFF,TRBJ1-4,TRBV28
CASHGTGGRTEAFF,TRBJ1-1,TRBV5-1
CASSLTGQGFGDTQYF,TRBJ2-3,TRBV5-1
CASSEAGTGAATNEKLFF,TRBJ1-4,TRBV2
CATSREAGSRETQYF,TRBJ2-5,TRBV15
CASSGEIRGLGELFF,TRBJ2-2,TRBV7-2
CASSPIAGGVHEQFF,TRBJ2-1,TRBV7-2
CASNREQFF,TRBJ2-1,TRBV27
CATSPGGFETQYF,TRBJ2-5,TRBV15
CASRGTSLYRAYEQYF,TRBJ2-7,TRBV2